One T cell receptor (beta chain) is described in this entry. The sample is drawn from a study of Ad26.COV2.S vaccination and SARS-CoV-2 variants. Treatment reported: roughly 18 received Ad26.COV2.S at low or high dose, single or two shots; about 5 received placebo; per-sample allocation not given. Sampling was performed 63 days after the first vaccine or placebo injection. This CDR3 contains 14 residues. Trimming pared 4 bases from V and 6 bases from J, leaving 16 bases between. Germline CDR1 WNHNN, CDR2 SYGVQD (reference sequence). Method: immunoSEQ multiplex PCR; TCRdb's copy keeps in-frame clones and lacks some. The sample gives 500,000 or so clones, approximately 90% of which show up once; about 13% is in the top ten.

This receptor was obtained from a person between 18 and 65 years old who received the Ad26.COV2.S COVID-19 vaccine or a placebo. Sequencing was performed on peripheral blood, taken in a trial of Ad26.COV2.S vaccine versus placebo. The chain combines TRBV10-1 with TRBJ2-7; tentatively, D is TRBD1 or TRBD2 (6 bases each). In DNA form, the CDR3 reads TGCGCCAGCAGTGGCCCGGGGGCGGGATGCGAGCAGTACTTC. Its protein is CASSGPGAGCEQYF.